These 11 T cell receptor beta chains came from one sample sequenced in a study of spatial heterogeneity in lung cancer. Findings and caveats of the study: Mutation tallies in tumors tracked expanded intratumoral alpha and beta TCR counts.

Via MiXCR, TCRdb re-called the 5' RACE reads, giving one row per CDR3 protein. The repertoire has 400 to 500 distinct CDR3 sequences, about 10% of them found once; the top ten carry approximately 68%. No antigen is known for these receptors. The sample's time point: sample taken at primary tumor resection. Sequences were derived from lung tumor tissue, sampled at surgery. The source of these receptors is a male donor with early-stage non-small cell lung cancer.

This clonotype is labeled medium-sized. This beta chain was picked up by a library intended for alpha chains and is off target, so its count carries little meaning. The chain employs TRBV6-5 and TRBJ1-1; D unresolved. There are 13 residues in the CDR3. The V gene's germline CDR1 is MNHEY and CDR2 SVGAGI. V lost 5 bases to trimming and J lost 3 bases, with 10 bases between them. The CDR3 protein is CASSLLPYTEAFF. As DNA, the CDR3 is TGTGCCAGCAGTCTCCTCCCCTACACTGAAGCTTTCTTT.

Concerning this clonotype itself: With the library built for alpha chains, this beta chain is off target and its frequency is not meaningful. V gene TRBV30 combines with J gene TRBJ2-3; 7 bases align to TRBD2. The germline gives CDR1 GTSNPN, CDR2 SVGIG (reference sequence). V was pared by 3 bases and J by 2 bases, with 5 bases of the junction left unmatched. The CDR3 covers 14 residues. CDR3 amino acids: CAWRLGGYTDTQYF. The DNA of the CDR3 is TGTGCCTGGAGGTTGGGAGGGTACACAGATACGCAGTATTTT. Based on the CDR3 plus reference TRBV30 and TRBJ2-3, the full variable domain is SQTIHQWPATLVQPVGSPLSLECTVEGTSNPNLYWYRQAAGRGLQLLFYSVGIGQISSEVPQNLSASRPQDRQFILSSKKLLLSDSGFYLCAWRLGGYTDTQYFGPGTRLTVL.

Concerning this clonotype itself: This beta chain turned up in a library designed for alpha chains; as an off-target read, its abundance says little. The chain combines TRBV7-8 with TRBJ1-1; 7 bases are shared with TRBD1. Trimming at V came to 1 base and at J to 10 bases, leaving 9 bases not matched to a gene. From germline, CDR1 is SGHVS and CDR2 FQNEAQ. There are 14 residues in the CDR3. The CDR3 DNA follows: TGTGCCAGCAGCTTAGGGGGGACAGTTCCTCGAGCTTTCTTT. Protein: CASSLGGTVPRAFF.

This clonotype was seen a few times. This beta chain is a stray sequence in a library constructed for alpha chains; its clone size is not meaningful. The chain is built from TRBV28 and TRBJ2-7; the D gene is possibly TRBD1 (6 bases). With 6 bases removed from V and 4 bases from J, the gap between germline ends came to 10 bases. Germline CDR1 and CDR2: MDHEN and SYDVKM. The CDR3 contains 12 residues. The CDR3 protein is CASSPDRYEQYF. In DNA form, the CDR3 reads TGTGCCAGCAGCCCGGACAGATACGAGCAGTACTTC.

This clonotype is judged medium-sized. This beta chain is an unintended read in a library built for alpha chains; its size means little. The chain has TRBV24-1 and TRBJ2-1, with no clear D. V gave up 5 bases and J gave up 12 bases, with 13 bases separating them. Germline CDR1 is KGHDR and CDR2 is SFDVKD. The CDR3 totals 12 residues. CDR3 loop: CATSAPGRLQFF. The CDR3 coding sequence is TGTGCCACCAGTGCTCCTGGACGCCTGCAGTTCTTC.

This clonotype is labeled large. This beta chain is a stray sequence in a library constructed for alpha chains; its clone size is not meaningful. The chain carries TRBV5-1 and TRBJ2-7, with TRBD1 as a possible D gene (6 bases). The germline V gene encodes CDR1 SGHRS and CDR2 YFSETQ. There are 15 residues in the CDR3. V lost 0 bases, J lost 3 bases, and 13 bases lay in between. The CDR3: CASSLAGRGLYEQYF. The DNA for the CDR3 is TGCGCCAGCAGCTTGGCCGGCAGGGGTCTCTACGAGCAGTACTTC.

This clonotype rates as medium-sized. A library prepared for alpha chains yielded this beta chain as an off-target read; its size is of little meaning. The chain joins TRBV5-6 to TRBJ2-3; 13 bases map to TRBD2. This CDR3 is 16 amino acids long. The germline V gene has CDR1 SGHDT and CDR2 YYEEEE. After removal of 2 bases from V and 4 bases from J, the junction contained 4 bases not matched to a gene. The CDR3 nucleotides are TGTGCCAGCAGCTTACTAGCGGGAGGGTCTGCAGATACGCAGTATTTT. Protein product: CASSLLAGGSADTQYF. Variable domain in full (rest from reference TRBV5-6 and TRBJ2-3): DAGVTQSPTHLIKTRGQQVTLRCSPKSGHDTVSWYQQALGQGPQFIFQYYEEEERQRGNFPDRFSGHQFPNYSSELNVNALLLGDSALYLCASSLLAGGSADTQYFGPGTRLTVL.

This clonotype occurred a few times. In this CDR3 the conserved last residue, phenylalanine or tryptophan, is missing, so a read error is likely. This beta chain is an unintended read in a library built for alpha chains; its size means little. This chain joins TRBV19 and TRBJ1-5; D not certain. The germline V gene encodes CDR1 LNHDA and CDR2 SQIVND (reference sequence). The CDR3 extends over 15 amino acids. V lost 5 bases and J lost 1, with 12 bases in between. CDR3 protein: CASSDGGWSNQPQHS. In nucleotides, the CDR3 is TGTGCCAGTAGTGATGGCGGGTGGAGCAATCAGCCCCAGCATTCT.

By sample fraction, this clonotype is medium-sized. Little can be read into the size of this beta chain, an off-target read in a library designed for alpha chains. V gene TRBV5-1 combines with J gene TRBJ1-3; D call uncertain. The V end lost 0 bases, the J end lost 6 bases, and 13 bases lay between the germline ends. CDR3 length: 15 amino acids. The germline V gene has CDR1 SGHRS and CDR2 YFSETQ. The CDR3 reads CASSLEVGYENTIYF. CDR3 coding DNA: TGCGCCAGCAGCTTGGAAGTGGGATACGAAAACACCATATATTTT. The full variable domain, completed using reference TRBV5-1 and TRBJ1-3, is KAGVTQTPRYLIKTRGQQVTLSCSPISGHRSVSWYQQTPGQGLQFLFEYFSETQRNKGNFPGRFSGRQFSNSRSEMNVSTLELGDSALYLCASSLEVGYENTIYFGEGSWLTVV.

In this sample, this clonotype turned up a few times. A much larger clone differs by one base, so this may be a read error. This beta chain is an off-target read within a library intended for alpha chains, so its frequency means little. This sequence joins TRBV20-1 and TRBJ2-1, with D perhaps TRBD1 (6 bases). This CDR3 is 11 amino acids long. Germline V gene lookup returns CDR1 DFQATT and CDR2 SNEGSKA (reference sequence). Deletions cut 6 bases from V and 7 bases from J, with 10 bases between. CDR3 DNA sequence: TGCAGTGCCACACAGGGTAATGAGCAGTTCTTC. Translation gives CSATQGNEQFF.

This clonotype is labeled as medium-sized. This beta chain turned up in a library designed for alpha chains; as an off-target read, its abundance says little. This rearrangement joins TRBV28 to TRBJ2-5; a weak D match, TRBD1 (7 bases). Trimming pared 5 bases from V and 5 bases from J, leaving 15 bases between. This CDR3 is 14 amino acids long. Germline-derived CDR1 and CDR2 are MDHEN and SYDVKM. CDR3 residues: CASSPLTGRETQYF. The CDR3 coding sequence is TGTGCCAGCAGTCCCTTGACAGGGAGGGAGACCCAGTACTTC.